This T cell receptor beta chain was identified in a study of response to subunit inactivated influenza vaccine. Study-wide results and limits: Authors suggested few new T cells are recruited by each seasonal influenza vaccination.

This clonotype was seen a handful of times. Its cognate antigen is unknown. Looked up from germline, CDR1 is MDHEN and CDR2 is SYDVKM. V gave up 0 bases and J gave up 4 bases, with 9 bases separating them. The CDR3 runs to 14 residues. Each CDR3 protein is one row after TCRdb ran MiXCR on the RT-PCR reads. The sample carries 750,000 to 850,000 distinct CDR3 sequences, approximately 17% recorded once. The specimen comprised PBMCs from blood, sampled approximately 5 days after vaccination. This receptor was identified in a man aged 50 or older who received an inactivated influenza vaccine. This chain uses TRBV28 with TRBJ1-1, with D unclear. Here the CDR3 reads CASSLWGGGTEAFF. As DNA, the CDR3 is TGTGCCAGCAGTTTATGGGGAGGAGGCACTGAAGCTTTCTTT.